The present T cell receptor beta chain was sequenced within a study of beta chain features in type 1 diabetes. General observations from the study: Sequencing from cDNA could over-represent high-TCR-expressing cells.

About this clone: Its antigen remains unknown.

CDR3 length: 14 amino acids. The germline CDR1 and CDR2 sequences are LGHNT and FRNRAP. Trimming shortened V by 9 bases and J by 0 bases, and 14 bases separated the two germline ends. All of the isolated RNA was reverse transcribed, so expressed TCRB transcripts were sequenced. Assay used: immunoSEQ multiplex PCR; TCRdb lists only in-frame clones, some missing. Among 200,000 to 250,000 clones listed, around 68% were seen once. Donors underwent one heparinised blood draw, around 120 mL on average. This sequence was found in a man aged 25 to 40 in good health. Specimen: naive CD4+ T cells from blood. The V gene is TRBV12-5, the J gene TRBJ1-2; no clear D. The CDR3 nucleotides are TGTGCTAGCGCCCCGGACCCCGCTAACTATGGCTACACCTTC. This gives the protein CASAPDPANYGYTF.